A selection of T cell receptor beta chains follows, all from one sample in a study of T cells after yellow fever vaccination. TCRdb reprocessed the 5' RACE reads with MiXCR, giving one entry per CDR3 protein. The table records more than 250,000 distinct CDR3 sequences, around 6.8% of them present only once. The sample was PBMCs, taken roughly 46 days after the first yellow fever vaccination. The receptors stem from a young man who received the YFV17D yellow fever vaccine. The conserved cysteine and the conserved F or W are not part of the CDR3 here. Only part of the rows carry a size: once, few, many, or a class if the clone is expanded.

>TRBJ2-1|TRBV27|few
ASRRPDRGIV
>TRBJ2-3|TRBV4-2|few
ASSQALVNADTQY
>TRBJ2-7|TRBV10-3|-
AISWIQGSGGEQY
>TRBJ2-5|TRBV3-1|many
ASSQLTETQY
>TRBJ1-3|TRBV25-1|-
ASSESGRRYCGNTIY
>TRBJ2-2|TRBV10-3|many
AITGTGNTGELF
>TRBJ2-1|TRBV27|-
ASSSGQGRYNEQF
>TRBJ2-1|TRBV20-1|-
SASLAGANYNEQF
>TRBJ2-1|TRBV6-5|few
ASSLTGGSANEQF
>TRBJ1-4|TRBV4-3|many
ASSQDGGEKLF
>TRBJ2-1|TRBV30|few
AWTRGGLSYNEQF
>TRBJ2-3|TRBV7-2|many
ASTPGRGRDTQY
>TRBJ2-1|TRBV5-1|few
ASSLVGNPHNEQF
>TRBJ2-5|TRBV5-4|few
ASSPWDRGQRETQY
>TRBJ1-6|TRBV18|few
ASSPGQGGDSPLH